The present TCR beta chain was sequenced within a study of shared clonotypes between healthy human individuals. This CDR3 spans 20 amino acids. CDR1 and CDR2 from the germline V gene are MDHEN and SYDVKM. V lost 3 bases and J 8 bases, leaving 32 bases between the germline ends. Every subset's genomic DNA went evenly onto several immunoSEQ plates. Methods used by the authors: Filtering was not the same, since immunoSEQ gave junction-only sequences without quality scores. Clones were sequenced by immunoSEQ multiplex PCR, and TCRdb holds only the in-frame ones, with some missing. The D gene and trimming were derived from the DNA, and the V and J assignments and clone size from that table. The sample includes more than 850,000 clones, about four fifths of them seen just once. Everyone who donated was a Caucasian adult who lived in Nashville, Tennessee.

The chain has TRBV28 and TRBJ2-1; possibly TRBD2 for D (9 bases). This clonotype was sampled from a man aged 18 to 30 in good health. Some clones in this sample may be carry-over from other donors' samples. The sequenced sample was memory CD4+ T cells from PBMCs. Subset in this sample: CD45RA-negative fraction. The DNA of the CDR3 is TGTGCCAGCAGTTTGGGCTGGACAGGGTTAGCGGGAGTGAGGGGTGATGAGCAGTTCTTC. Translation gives CASSLGWTGLAGVRGDEQFF.